This TCR beta chain was captured in a study of shared clonotypes between healthy human individuals. Study-level information: Sampling drew on donors who were a couple of women and three men aged 18 to 49. Study-level points and caveats: Among four donors, around 5% of naive CD4 clonotypes were found in common. Clonotype sharing among donors was thought likely to change with sequencing depth.

Of note for this clone: Its antigen is unidentified.

Profiling relied on immunoSEQ multiplex PCR, and the TCRdb table lists in-frame clones only, not all of them. Counted here are roughly 2.2 million clones, about 90% occurring once; the ten biggest clones make up approximately 0.39%. The CDR3 is 16 amino acids. Germline CDR1 and CDR2: SGHTA and FQGNSA. The V and J ends lost 1 base and 7 bases, in that order; junction bases with no gene match: 9. The clonotype originates from a man younger than 35 in good health. Some clones in this sample may be carry-over from other donors' samples. The sequenced material came from naive CD4+ T cells from PBMCs. Subset specified: CD45RA+ positively selected. The V call is TRBV7-2, the J call TRBJ2-7; the match to TRBD2 covers 11 bases. The CDR3 loop is CASSLGTSGLNKEQYF. CDR3 nucleotides: TGTGCCAGCAGCTTAGGGACTAGCGGGCTCAATAAGGAGCAGTACTTC.